These T cell receptor beta chains were read from a single sample in a study of vaccination and CD4 T cells after COVID-19. In TCRdb, the PCR reads were re-called with MiXCR into one record per CDR3 protein. The table shows approximately 17,000 distinct CDR3 sequences, with 52% occurring only once. No antigen has been assigned to these receptors. The sequenced sample was CD4+ T cells from blood, cultured in vitro, obtained about 7 months after SARS-CoV-2 vaccination. These receptors were taken from a human donor who had recovered from COVID-19. CDR3s include the opening cysteine and the closing phenylalanine or tryptophan. D genes are given only for firm matches. Clone size is stated in some rows and not others, as once, few, many or a class when expanded.

>16|few|TRBV19|TRBJ1-1|-
CASSGGVSSTNTEAFF
TGTGCCAGTAGTGGAGGGGTCTCCAGCACGAACACTGAAGCTTTCTTT
>13|-|TRBV20-1|TRBJ2-3|-
CSVRTENTDTQYF
TGCAGTGTCCGGACGGAGAACACAGATACGCAGTATTTT
>13|-|TRBV20-1|TRBJ2-7|-
CSAKTRNFYEQYF
TGCAGTGCCAAGACACGTAACTTCTACGAGCAGTACTTC
>12|-|TRBV20-1|TRBJ2-5|TRBD2
CSPSGDQETQYF
TGCAGTCCTAGCGGGGACCAAGAGACCCAGTACTTC
>12|-|TRBV5-4|TRBJ2-3|-
CASSLSSDTQYF
TGTGCCAGCAGCTTGTCGAGCGATACGCAGTATTTT
>18|-|TRBV4-1|TRBJ1-5|-
CASSQDPRGAGSNQPQHF
TGCGCCAGCAGCCAAGATCCGAGGGGCGCGGGTAGCAATCAGCCCCAGCATTTT
>16|-|TRBV20-1|TRBJ2-3|TRBD1
CSARDPGQGRTDTQYF
TGCAGTGCTAGAGATCCGGGACAGGGGAGGACAGATACGCAGTATTTT
>15|-|TRBV10-1|TRBJ2-6|-
CASSRGTSRANVLTF
TGCGCCAGCAGTCGAGGGACATCGAGGGCCAACGTCCTGACTTTC
>13|-|TRBV7-3|TRBJ2-7|-
CASSLTPNYEQYF
TGTGCCAGCAGCTTAACCCCGAACTACGAGCAGTACTTC
>18|-|TRBV10-3|TRBJ2-7|TRBD2
CATLSLAGGPGSYNEQYF
TGTGCCACCCTATCCCTAGCGGGGGGGCCCGGCTCCTACAATGAGCAGTACTTC
>14|-|TRBV6-1|TRBJ2-5|TRBD1
CASSRGTVRETQYF
TGTGCCAGCAGTCGAGGGACAGTTCGAGAGACCCAGTACTTC
>17|medium-sized|TRBV7-6|TRBJ1-3|-
CASSLGAWDGSGNTIYF
TGTGCCAGCAGCTTAGGGGCTTGGGATGGCTCTGGAAACACCATATATTTT
>17|-|TRBV27|TRBJ2-6|-
CASSLRVVAAGANVLTF
TGTGCCAGCAGTTTGCGAGTTGTGGCCGCTGGGGCCAACGTCCTGACTTTC
>13|few|TRBV7-3|TRBJ1-2|TRBD1
CASSEDRGHGYTF
TGTGCCAGCAGCGAGGACAGGGGGCACGGCTACACCTTC
>15|once|TRBV6-1|TRBJ1-1|-
CASREWTALSTEAFF
TGTGCCAGCAGAGAATGGACAGCCTTGAGCACTGAAGCTTTCTTT
>15|few|TRBV6-1|TRBJ2-3|TRBD2
CASRRGYPSTDTQYF
TGTGCCAGCAGGCGGGGGTACCCTAGCACAGATACGCAGTATTTT
>13|-|TRBV12-3/TRBV12-4|TRBJ1-2|-
CASSFPGNTGYTF
TGTGCCAGCAGTTTTCCGGGGAATACTGGCTACACCTTC
>12|-|TRBV20-1|TRBJ1-1|-
CSAPTGKTEAFF
TGCAGTGCCCCCACAGGGAAGACTGAAGCTTTCTTT
>13|-|TRBV11-1|TRBJ2-1|-
CASSSRRGIEQFF
TGTGCCAGCAGCTCCCGAAGAGGGATCGAGCAGTTCTTC
>13|few|TRBV6-2/TRBV6-3|TRBJ1-5|-
CASSPLGNQPQHF
TGTGCCAGCAGTCCACTGGGAAATCAGCCCCAGCATTTT
>19|-|TRBV27|TRBJ2-5|TRBD2
CASSLSSSRLAGAEETQYF
TGTGCCAGCAGTTTATCTAGTTCGAGGCTAGCGGGGGCCGAAGAGACCCAGTACTTC
>15|-|TRBV6-5|TRBJ1-2|-
CASSYSYAGSYGYTF
TGTGCCAGCAGTTACTCATATGCGGGGTCTTATGGCTACACCTTC
>12|-|TRBV6-2/TRBV6-3|TRBJ2-7|-
CASSYGDFEQYF
TGTGCCAGCAGTTATGGGGACTTCGAGCAGTACTTC
>16|few|TRBV20-1|TRBJ1-1|TRBD1
CSADRTGRMDNTEAFF
TGCAGTGCTGACAGGACAGGCCGAATGGACAACACTGAAGCTTTCTTT
>14|-|TRBV10-3|TRBJ2-3|-
CATIDYRAPDTQYF
TGTGCCACCATAGACTACAGGGCCCCAGATACGCAGTATTTT
>13|-|TRBV7-6|TRBJ2-2|-
CASRPGASGELFF
TGTGCCAGCAGACCAGGGGCTTCCGGGGAGCTGTTTTTT
>16|-|TRBV15|TRBJ2-1|TRBD2
CATSRVHAGGGNEQFF
TGTGCCACCAGCAGAGTGCATGCGGGAGGGGGTAATGAGCAGTTCTTC
>14|-|TRBV7-6|TRBJ1-2|TRBD1
CASSLVATGGGYTF
TGTGCCAGCAGCTTAGTGGCGACAGGGGGCGGCTACACCTTC
>18|-|TRBV6-5|TRBJ2-3|-
CASSYSIVRGIGTDTQYF
TGTGCCAGCAGTTACTCGATTGTTCGGGGGATTGGCACAGATACGCAGTATTTT
>15|few|TRBV7-2|TRBJ2-5|-
CASSLGLSLQETQYF
TGTGCCAGCAGCTTAGGGTTAAGTCTACAAGAGACCCAGTACTTC
>14|large|TRBV6-5|TRBJ1-2|TRBD1
CASSYDRAPYGYTF
TGTGCCAGCAGTTACGACAGGGCCCCCTATGGCTACACCTTC
>12|few|TRBV7-8|TRBJ2-5|-
CASSRSQETQYF
TGTGCCAGCAGCAGAAGCCAAGAGACCCAGTACTTC
>15|few|TRBV5-4|TRBJ2-5|-
CASSLATAGDETQYF
TGTGCCAGCAGCTTGGCGACCGCCGGGGACGAGACCCAGTACTTC
>15|-|TRBV2|TRBJ2-3|TRBD2
CASSGLAGGTDTQYF
TGTGCCAGCAGCGGACTAGCGGGGGGCACAGATACGCAGTATTTT
>13|-|TRBV10-3|TRBJ2-7|-
CAIRLGQNYEQYF
TGTGCCATCCGGTTAGGACAGAACTACGAGCAGTACTTC
>15|-|TRBV7-3|TRBJ2-2|-
CASRLGGPGTGELFF
TGTGCCAGCAGATTGGGGGGGCCCGGCACCGGGGAGCTGTTTTTT
>13|few|TRBV7-8|TRBJ2-3|-
CASSLYRTDTQYF
TGTGCCAGCAGCTTATACCGCACAGATACGCAGTATTTT
>14|few|TRBV11-3|TRBJ2-3|TRBD2
CASCPGGPTDTQYF
TGTGCCAGCTGTCCGGGAGGGCCCACAGATACGCAGTATTTT
>16|-|TRBV7-2|TRBJ1-5|TRBD1
CASSSTGGSYNQPQHF
TGTGCCAGCAGCTCAACAGGGGGCAGTTATAATCAGCCCCAGCATTTT
>18|-|TRBV7-2|TRBJ1-5|-
CASSLNSRGRGSNQPQHF
TGTGCCAGCAGCTTAAACTCTCGGGGCCGGGGGAGCAATCAGCCCCAGCATTTT
>13|-|TRBV20-1|TRBJ2-5|-
CSARDVQKETQYF
TGCAGTGCTAGAGATGTTCAGAAAGAGACCCAGTACTTC
>14|-|TRBV5-4|TRBJ2-5|TRBD1
CASSLGQGKETQYF
TGTGCCAGCAGCTTAGGACAGGGGAAAGAGACCCAGTACTTC
>17|-|TRBV7-6|TRBJ2-3|-
CASSLELAGSRTDTQYF
TGTGCCAGCAGCTTAGAATTGGCAGGGTCCCGCACAGATACGCAGTATTTT
>14|-|TRBV7-9|TRBJ2-1|TRBD2
CASSLRGGGETQFF
TGTGCCAGCAGCTTACGGGGGGGAGGAGAGACCCAGTTCTTC
>15|-|TRBV10-3|TRBJ2-7|TRBD2
CATIAGGESSYEQYF
TGTGCCACGATTGCGGGGGGCGAGAGCTCCTACGAGCAGTACTTC
>14|-|TRBV20-1|TRBJ2-3|-
CSARVYSATDTQYF
TGCAGTGCTAGAGTGTACTCCGCCACAGATACGCAGTATTTT
>16|few|TRBV7-3|TRBJ2-7|-
CASSLINSLSDDEQYF
TGTGCCAGCAGCTTGATTAACTCCCTCAGTGACGACGAGCAGTACTTC
>13|-|TRBV20-1|TRBJ2-3|TRBD2
CSAFISGSDTQYF
TGCAGTGCCTTCATAAGCGGGAGTGATACGCAGTATTTT
>16|-|TRBV27|TRBJ2-5|TRBD2
CASSFSGLAEEETQYF
TGTGCCAGCAGTTTCTCGGGACTAGCGGAAGAAGAGACCCAGTACTTC